What follows describes a single TCR beta chain. Some clones are missing from TCRdb's copy, which holds only in-frame ones; the method was immunoSEQ multiplex PCR. This table has roughly 130,000 clones, 85% to 95% appearing once. The data stem from a study of control samples from healthy donors and cancer patients. CDR1 is SGHTA and CDR2 is FQGNSA in the germline V gene. The CDR3 sequence is 14 residues long. The germline V and J ends were trimmed by 2 bases and 3 bases, with 10 bases remaining between them. Sequencing was done on a sample of PBMCs. This sequence was found in a man between 45 and 60 years old with head and neck cancer. The rearrangement links TRBV7-2 to TRBJ2-5; D might be TRBD2 (5 bases). The CDR3 protein is CASSLMASKETQYF. CDR3 sequence (DNA): TGTGCCAGCAGCTTAATGGCTAGCAAAGAGACCCAGTACTTC.